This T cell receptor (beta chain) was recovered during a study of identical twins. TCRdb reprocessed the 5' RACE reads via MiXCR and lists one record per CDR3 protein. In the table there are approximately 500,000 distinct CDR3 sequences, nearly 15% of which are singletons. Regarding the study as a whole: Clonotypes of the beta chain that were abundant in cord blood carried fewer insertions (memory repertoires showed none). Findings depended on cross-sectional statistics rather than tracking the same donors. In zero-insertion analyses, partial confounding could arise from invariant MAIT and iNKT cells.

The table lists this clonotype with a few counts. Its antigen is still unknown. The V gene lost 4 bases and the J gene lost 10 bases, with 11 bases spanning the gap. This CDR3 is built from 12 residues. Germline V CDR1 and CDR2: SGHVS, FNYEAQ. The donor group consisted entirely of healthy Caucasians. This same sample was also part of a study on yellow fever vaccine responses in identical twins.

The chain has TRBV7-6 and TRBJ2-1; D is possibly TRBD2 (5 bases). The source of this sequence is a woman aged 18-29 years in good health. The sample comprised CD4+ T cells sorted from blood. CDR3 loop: CASSYQGGEQFF. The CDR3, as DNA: TGTGCCAGCAGCTACCAAGGCGGGGAGCAGTTCTTC.